Below are 14 T cell receptor beta chains sequenced from a single sample in a study of beta chain features in type 1 diabetes. Notes on the study in general: Moderate yet significant TCRB CDR3 shortening was seen in Type 1 diabetes patients in all four CD4+ subsets.

Expressed TCRB transcripts got sequenced, as all isolated RNA was reverse transcribed. This table comes from immunoSEQ multiplex PCR, and its TCRdb copy is limited to in-frame clones, with some not included. There are 150,000 to 200,000 clones in the sample; around 63% occur only once, and 0.08% to 0.1% lies in the top ten. No antigen is known for these receptors. Sample: naive CD4+ T cells from blood. These receptors were obtained from a man between 25 and 39 years old with type 1 diabetes.

This rearrangement joins TRBV19 to TRBJ1-1; D is unresolved. CDR1 is LNHDA, CDR2 SQIVND, per germline (reference sequence). Trimming removed 5 bases at V and 0 bases at J, with 13 bases between. The CDR3 spans 15 residues. The CDR3 region is CASSLTWPMNTEAFF. The CDR3 DNA follows: TGTGCCAGTAGTCTGACCTGGCCAATGAACACTGAAGCTTTCTTT.

About this clone: Other DNA sequences of this sample code for an identical CDR3. The chain has TRBV6-5 and TRBJ1-2, with D unresolved. The CDR3 spans 15 residues. Trimming removed 0 bases at V and 0 bases at J, with 8 bases between. The germline CDR1 and CDR2 sequences are MNHEY and SVGAGI. The CDR3 loop reads CASSYSADSNYGYTF. DNA of the CDR3: TGTGCCAGCAGTTACTCGGCAGACTCTAACTATGGCTACACCTTC.

This clone was detected only a few times. This chain joins TRBV29-1 and TRBJ2-3; D gene unclear. This CDR3 is 13 amino acids long. V shed 7 bases and J shed 2 bases, with 13 bases lying between them. Germline loops: CDR1 SQVTM, CDR2 ANQGSEA. CDR3 in amino acids: CSAQQRITDTQYF. CDR3 sequence (DNA): TGCAGCGCTCAGCAAAGGATCACAGATACGCAGTATTTT.

V usage is TRBV27 and J usage is TRBJ2-7; perhaps TRBD1 as D (7 bases). V shed 11 bases and J shed 4 bases, with 15 bases lying between them. The germline V gene has CDR1 MNHEY and CDR2 SMNVEV (reference sequence). This CDR3 spans 12 amino acids. This chain's CDR3 is CAQTRGVYEQYF. CDR3 DNA sequence: TGTGCCCAAACCAGGGGGGTTTACGAGCAGTACTTC.

V is TRBV18 and J is TRBJ2-1; D remains ambiguous. V was cut by 3 bases and J by 5 bases, with 11 bases left in between. Germline CDR1 is KGHSH and CDR2 is LQKENI. The CDR3 totals 14 residues. DNA of the CDR3: TGTGCCAGCTCACCGTGGTTTAGGGACAATGAGCAGTTCTTC. Protein sequence: CASSPWFRDNEQFF.

This clone was seen more than once but under ten times. The V call is TRBV9, the J call TRBJ2-2, with D uncertain. The germline V gene encodes CDR1 SGDLS and CDR2 YYNGEE. The CDR3 spans 14 residues. Trimming took 6 bases from V and 6 from J, leaving 15 bases between them. In DNA, the CDR3 is TGTGCCAGCACTCTTGGCTCCCCTCCCGGGGAGCTGTTTTTT. Its protein is CASTLGSPPGELFF.

The V gene is TRBV11-2, the J gene TRBJ2-7, with 9 bases identical to TRBD2. Germline V CDR1 and CDR2: SGHAT, FQNNGV. The CDR3 runs to 15 residues. V was clipped by 4 bases and J by 5 bases; unmatched bases: 9. This CDR3 is CASSSGTGGGDEQYF. CDR3 nucleotides: TGTGCCAGCAGCTCAGGAACTGGCGGGGGGGACGAGCAGTACTTC. Full variable domain (missing parts from reference TRBV11-2 and TRBJ2-7): EAGVAQSPRYKIIEKRQSVAFWCNPISGHATLYWYQQILGQGPKLLIQFQNNGVVDDSQLPKDRFSAERLKGVDSTLKIQPAKLEDSAVYLCASSSGTGGGDEQYFGPGTRLTVT.

As regards this clone: Other DNA sequences from this sample encode an identical CDR3 as well. The V gene is TRBV5-1, the J gene TRBJ2-5; the D is unclear. The CDR3 totals 12 residues. V lost 0 bases, J lost 2 bases, and 2 bases lay in between. CDR1 and CDR2 from the germline V gene are SGHRS and YFSETQ. The chain's CDR3 is CASSLGQETQYF. CDR3 DNA sequence: TGCGCCAGCAGCTTGGGACAAGAGACCCAGTACTTC. Supplemented by reference TRBV5-1 and TRBJ2-5, the full variable domain reads KAGVTQTPRYLIKTRGQQVTLSCSPISGHRSVSWYQQTPGQGLQFLFEYFSETQRNKGNFPGRFSGRQFSNSRSEMNVSTLELGDSALYLCASSLGQETQYFGPGTRLLVL.

The rearrangement links TRBV7-2 to TRBJ2-1; D unresolved. Germline CDR1 is SGHTA and CDR2 is FQGNSA. The CDR3 has 14 amino acids. V lost 2 bases, J lost 0 bases, and 5 bases lay in between. CDR3 protein: CASSLIGSYNEQFF. CDR3 bases: TGTGCCAGCAGCTTAATCGGCTCCTACAATGAGCAGTTCTTC.

This clone was seen a handful of times. In the same sample, other DNA sequences code for this CDR3. This CDR3 reads CSVESRGRYNEQFF. In nucleotides, the CDR3 is TGCAGCGTTGAATCACGGGGGCGTTACAATGAGCAGTTCTTC. The V call is TRBV29-1, the J call TRBJ2-1; the D call may be TRBD1 or TRBD2 (6 bases each). Trimming pared 2 bases from V and 4 bases from J, leaving 12 bases between. CDR3 length equals 14 residues. Germline CDR1 is SQVTM and CDR2 is ANQGSEA.

The chain uses TRBV30 and TRBJ2-1; D gene unclear. The CDR3 is made up of 13 amino acids. Germline V gene data show CDR1 as GTSNPN and CDR2 as SVGIG (reference sequence). Deletions cut 3 bases from V and 5 bases from J, with 11 bases between. The CDR3 loop reads CAWRRLAHNEQFF. CDR3 bases: TGTGCCTGGAGGAGGTTGGCCCACAATGAGCAGTTCTTC.

The chain uses TRBV7-8 and TRBJ2-7; the match to TRBD1 covers 7 bases. Per germline, CDR1 SGHVS and CDR2 FQNEAQ. J was trimmed by 6 bases and V by 5 bases; bases with no gene match: 10. This CDR3 has 14 amino acids. CDR3 nucleotide sequence: TGTGCCAGCAGCGTAGGGAGACAGGGATCCGAGCAGTACTTC. Its protein is CASSVGRQGSEQYF.

This chain's CDR3 is CAWSGWRTGSSNSPLHF. CDR3 in DNA: TGTGCCTGGAGTGGATGGAGGACAGGGTCGAGCAATTCACCCCTCCACTTT. V gene TRBV30 combines with J gene TRBJ1-6, with 8 bases matching TRBD1. The CDR3 totals 17 residues. Germline loops: CDR1 GTSNPN, CDR2 SVGIG (reference sequence). With V trimmed by 1 base and J by 7 bases, 12 bases remained unmatched.

This chain uses TRBV27 with TRBJ2-7; a weak D match, TRBD1 (6 bases). With 5 bases removed from V and 3 bases from J, the gap between germline ends came to 17 bases. The CDR3 totals 15 residues. Germline V lookup: CDR1 MNHEY, CDR2 SMNVEV (reference sequence). CDR3 sequence reads: CASSPSQGLGYEQYF. CDR3 DNA: TGTGCCAGCAGTCCATCACAGGGTCTGGGCTACGAGCAGTACTTC.